These T cell receptor beta chains were read from a single sample in a study of T-cell reconstitution after alpha-beta-depleted transplantation in children. TCRdb passed the PCR reads through MiXCR, listing each CDR3 protein once. The sample holds about 500,000 distinct CDR3 sequences, more than 9.5% seen once. The material sequenced was PBMCs, mostly from graft donor cells, taken 180 days after TCRalphabeta/CD19-depleted stem cell transplant. The receptors stem from a female patient between 2 and 15 years old who had a stem cell transplant for aplastic anemia, so the T cells may come from the graft donor. The CDR3 runs from the conserved cysteine through the conserved F or W. A D gene is named only where the DNA matches it firmly. The size entry is marked missing in some rows and otherwise reads once, few, many or a size class.

>TRBV29-1|TRBD2|few|TRBJ2-3
TGCAGCGTTGATGGACTAGCGGGAGGTCAGGGTACGCAGTATTTT
CSVDGLAGGQGTQYF
>TRBV7-2|TRBD1|-|TRBJ1-1
TGTGCCAGCAGCTTAGGGGGGACAGTTACGAACACTGAAGCTTTCTTT
CASSLGGTVTNTEAFF
>TRBV7-2|-|many|TRBJ2-3
TGTGCCAGCAGCCCCCAGACAGATACGCAGTATTTT
CASSPQTDTQYF
>TRBV18|TRBD2|-|TRBJ2-5
TGTGCCAGCTCACCATACCTAGCGGGTGAAGAGACCCAGTACTTC
CASSPYLAGEETQYF
>TRBV9|-|few|TRBJ2-7
TGTGCCAGCAGCGTAGCTGAGGGACGGCACTACGAGCAGTACTTC
CASSVAEGRHYEQYF
>TRBV7-2|TRBD2|many|TRBJ2-1
TGTGCCAGCGGACTAGCGGGAGTCTACAATGAGCAGTTCTTC
CASGLAGVYNEQFF
>TRBV7-9|-|few|TRBJ2-3
TGTGCCAGCAGCTGGGGCGGGAGCACAGATACGCAGTATTTT
CASSWGGSTDTQYF
>TRBV5-1|-|-|TRBJ2-1
TGCGCCAGCACGTGGGCGAGCGCTTACTCCTACAATGAGCAGTTCTTC
CASTWASAYSYNEQFF
>TRBV6-5|-|many|TRBJ2-5
TGTGCCAGCAGTTACGACAGGTCTGAGACCCAGTACTTC
CASSYDRSETQYF
>TRBV5-5|-|-|TRBJ2-3
TGTGCCAGCAGCTATACACCAGATACGCAGTATTTT
CASSYTPDTQYF
>TRBV29-1|TRBD2|many|TRBJ2-5
TGCAGCGCAACTAGCGGGAGGGCCAAAGAGACCCAGTACTTC
CSATSGRAKETQYF
>TRBV7-6|-|few|TRBJ1-1
TGTGCCAGCAGCTACACAGTGAACACTGAAGCTTTCTTT
CASSYTVNTEAFF